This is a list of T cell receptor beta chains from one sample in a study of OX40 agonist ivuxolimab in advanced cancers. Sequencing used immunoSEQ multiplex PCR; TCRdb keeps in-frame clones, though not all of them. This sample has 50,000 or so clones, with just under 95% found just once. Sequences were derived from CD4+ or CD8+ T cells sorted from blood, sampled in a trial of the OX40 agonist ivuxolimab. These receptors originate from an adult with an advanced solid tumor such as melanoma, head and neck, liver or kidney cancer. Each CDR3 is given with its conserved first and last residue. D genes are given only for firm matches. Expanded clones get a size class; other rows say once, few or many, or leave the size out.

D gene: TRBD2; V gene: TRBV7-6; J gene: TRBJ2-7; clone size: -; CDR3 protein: CASSLAPPLLAGGVHEQYF; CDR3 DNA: TGTGCCAGCAGCTTAGCCCCCCCCCTACTAGCGGGAGGAGTCCACGAGCAGTACTTC
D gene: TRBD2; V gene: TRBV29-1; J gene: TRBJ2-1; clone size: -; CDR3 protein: CSVGTSGSNEQFF; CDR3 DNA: TGCAGCGTAGGGACTAGCGGGAGTAATGAGCAGTTCTTC
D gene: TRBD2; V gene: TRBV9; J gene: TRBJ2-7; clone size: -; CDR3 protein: CASSPPGLADYEQYF; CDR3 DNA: TGTGCCAGCAGCCCTCCGGGACTAGCGGACTACGAGCAGTACTTC
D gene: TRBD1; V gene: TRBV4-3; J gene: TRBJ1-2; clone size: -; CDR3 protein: CASSQARPGTEYGYTF; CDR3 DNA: TGCGCCAGCAGCCAAGCCCGTCCAGGGACAGAATATGGCTACACCTTC
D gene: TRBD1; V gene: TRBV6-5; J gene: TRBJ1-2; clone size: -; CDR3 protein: CASSFATGVGGYTF; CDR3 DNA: TGTGCCAGCAGTTTCGCCACAGGGGTCGGGGGCTACACCTTC
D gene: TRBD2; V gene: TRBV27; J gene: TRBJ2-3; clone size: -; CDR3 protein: CATGTSGFASTDTQYF; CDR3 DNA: TGTGCCACAGGGACTAGCGGGTTCGCTAGCACAGATACGCAGTATTTT
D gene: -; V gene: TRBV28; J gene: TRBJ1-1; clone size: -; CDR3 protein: CASSLEGVSTEAFF; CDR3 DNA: TGTGCCAGCAGTTTAGAGGGGGTCTCGACTGAAGCTTTCTTT
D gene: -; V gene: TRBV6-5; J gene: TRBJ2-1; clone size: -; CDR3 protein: CASSYPGQSSYNEQFF; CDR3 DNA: TGTGCCAGCAGTTATCCTGGACAAAGCTCCTACAATGAGCAGTTCTTC
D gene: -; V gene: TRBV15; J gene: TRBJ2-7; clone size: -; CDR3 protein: CATSSFGGRYEQYF; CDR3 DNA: TGTGCCACCAGCAGCTTTGGGGGCAGGTACGAGCAGTACTTC
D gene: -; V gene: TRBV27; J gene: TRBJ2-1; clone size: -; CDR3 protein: CASSLGVSSYNEQFF; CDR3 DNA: TGTGCCAGCAGTTTAGGCGTGAGCTCCTACAATGAGCAGTTCTTC
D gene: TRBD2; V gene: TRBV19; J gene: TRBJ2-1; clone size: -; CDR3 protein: CASRIIYSQGLAAINEQFF; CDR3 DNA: TGTGCCAGTAGAATCATATATAGCCAAGGACTAGCGGCTATCAATGAGCAGTTCTTC
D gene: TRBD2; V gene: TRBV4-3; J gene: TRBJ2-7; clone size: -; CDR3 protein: CASSQTSGGSYEQYF; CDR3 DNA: TGCGCCAGCAGCCAGACTAGCGGAGGCTCCTACGAGCAGTACTTC
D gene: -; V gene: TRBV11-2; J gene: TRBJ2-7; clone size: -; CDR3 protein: CASRSGYEQYF; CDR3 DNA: TGTGCCAGCAGATCCGGTTACGAGCAGTACTTC
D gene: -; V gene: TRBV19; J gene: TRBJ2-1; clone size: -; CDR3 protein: CASSTRPYNEQFF; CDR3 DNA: TGTGCCAGTAGTACTAGACCTTACAATGAGCAGTTCTTC
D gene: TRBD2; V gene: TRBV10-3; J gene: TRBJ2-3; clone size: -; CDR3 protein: CAITQTSGRGTDTQYF; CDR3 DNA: TGTGCCATCACTCAGACTAGCGGACGGGGCACAGATACGCAGTATTTT
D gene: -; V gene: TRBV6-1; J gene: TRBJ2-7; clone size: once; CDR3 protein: CASSYNSEQYF; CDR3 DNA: TGTGCCAGCAGTTATAATAGCGAGCAGTACTTC
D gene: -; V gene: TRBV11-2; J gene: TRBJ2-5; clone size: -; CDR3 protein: CASSSLGWETQYF; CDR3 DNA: TGTGCCAGCAGCTCCCTCGGGTGGGAGACCCAGTACTTC
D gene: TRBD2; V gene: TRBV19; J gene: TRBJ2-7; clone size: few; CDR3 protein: CASSAGLAGGPNFYEQYF; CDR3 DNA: TGTGCCAGTAGCGCCGGACTAGCGGGAGGGCCCAACTTCTACGAGCAGTACTTC
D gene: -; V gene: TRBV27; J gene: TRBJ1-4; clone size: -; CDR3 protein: CASSLLWGGLDEKLFF; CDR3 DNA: TGTGCCAGCAGCTTGCTTTGGGGGGGGCTGGATGAAAAACTGTTTTTT
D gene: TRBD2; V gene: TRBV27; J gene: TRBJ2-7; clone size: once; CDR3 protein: CASSQGLAGYEQYF; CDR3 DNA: TGTGCCAGCAGTCAAGGACTAGCGGGATACGAGCAGTACTTC
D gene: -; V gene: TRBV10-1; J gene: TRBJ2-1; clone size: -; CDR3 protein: CASSVPGYNEQFF; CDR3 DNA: TGCGCCAGCAGTGTCCCAGGGTACAATGAGCAGTTCTTC
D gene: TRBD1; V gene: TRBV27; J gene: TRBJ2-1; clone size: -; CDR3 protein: CASTPPGQGAPNEQFF; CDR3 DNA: TGTGCCAGCACCCCCCCCGGGCAGGGGGCGCCCAATGAGCAGTTCTTC
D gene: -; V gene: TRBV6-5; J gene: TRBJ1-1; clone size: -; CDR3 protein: CASSWDTQNTEAFF; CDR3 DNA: TGTGCCAGCAGTTGGGACACGCAGAACACTGAAGCTTTCTTT
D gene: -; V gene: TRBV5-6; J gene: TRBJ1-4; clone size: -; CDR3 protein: CASSEGRGALEKLFF; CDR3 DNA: TGTGCCAGCAGCGAGGGACGAGGGGCGCTTGAAAAACTGTTTTTT
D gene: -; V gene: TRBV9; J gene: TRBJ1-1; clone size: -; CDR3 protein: CASSVAQHQGPETEAFF; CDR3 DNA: TGTGCCAGCAGCGTAGCCCAACATCAGGGGCCGGAGACTGAAGCTTTCTTT
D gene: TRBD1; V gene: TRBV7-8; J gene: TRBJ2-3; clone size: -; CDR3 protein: CASQSLGQGFPDTQYF; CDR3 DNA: TGTGCCAGCCAATCACTAGGACAGGGCTTCCCAGATACGCAGTATTTT
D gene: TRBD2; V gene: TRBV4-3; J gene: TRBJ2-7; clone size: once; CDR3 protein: CASSQDTSGYYEQYF; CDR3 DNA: TGCGCCAGCAGCCAGGACACTAGCGGGTACTACGAGCAGTACTTC
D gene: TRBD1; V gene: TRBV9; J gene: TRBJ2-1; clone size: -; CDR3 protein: CASSRDSVNNEQFF; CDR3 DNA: TGTGCCAGCAGCCGGGACAGCGTAAACAATGAGCAGTTCTTC
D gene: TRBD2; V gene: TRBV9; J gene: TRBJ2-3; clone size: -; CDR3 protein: CASSARTSRDTQYF; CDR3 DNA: TGTGCCAGCAGCGCCAGGACTAGCAGAGATACGCAGTATTTT
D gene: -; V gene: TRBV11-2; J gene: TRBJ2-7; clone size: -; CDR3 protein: CASSLIWGEAYEQYF; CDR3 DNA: TGTGCCAGCAGCTTAATCTGGGGGGAGGCCTACGAGCAGTACTTC
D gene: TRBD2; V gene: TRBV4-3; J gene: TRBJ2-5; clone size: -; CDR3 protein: CASSQEAGADETQYF; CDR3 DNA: TGCGCCAGCAGCCAAGAGGCGGGAGCAGATGAGACCCAGTACTTC
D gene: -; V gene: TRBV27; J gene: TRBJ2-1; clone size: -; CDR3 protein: CASSTRGAYNEQFF; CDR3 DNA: TGTGCCAGCAGTACTCGAGGGGCCTACAATGAGCAGTTCTTC
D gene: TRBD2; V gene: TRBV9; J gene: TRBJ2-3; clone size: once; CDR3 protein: CASSEKTKKAGGNTDTQYF; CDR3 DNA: TGTGCCAGCAGCGAAAAAACAAAGAAAGCGGGAGGGAACACAGATACGCAGTATTTT
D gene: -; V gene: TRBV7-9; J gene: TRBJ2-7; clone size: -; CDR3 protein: CASSWEGDRPYEQYF; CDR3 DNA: TGTGCCAGCAGCTGGGAGGGGGACAGACCCTACGAGCAGTACTTC
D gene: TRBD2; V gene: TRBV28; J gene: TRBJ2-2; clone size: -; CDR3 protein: CASSLMAGGINTGELFF; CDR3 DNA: TGTGCCAGCAGTTTAATGGCGGGAGGGATAAACACCGGGGAGCTGTTTTTT
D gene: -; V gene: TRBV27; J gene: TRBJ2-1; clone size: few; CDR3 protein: CASSPIQGNEQFF; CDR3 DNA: TGTGCCAGCAGTCCCATTCAGGGCAATGAGCAGTTCTTC
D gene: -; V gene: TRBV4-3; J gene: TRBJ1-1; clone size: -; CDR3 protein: CASSHPGGGTEAFF; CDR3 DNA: TGCGCCAGCAGCCACCCTGGGGGAGGCACTGAAGCTTTCTTT
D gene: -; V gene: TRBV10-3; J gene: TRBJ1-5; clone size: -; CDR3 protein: CAISEERFNQPQHF; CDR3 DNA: TGTGCCATCAGTGAAGAACGGTTCAATCAGCCCCAGCATTTT
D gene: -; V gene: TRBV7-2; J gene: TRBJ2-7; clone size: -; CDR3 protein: CASSQEAATYEQYF; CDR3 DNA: TGTGCCAGCAGCCAAGAGGCAGCCACCTACGAGCAGTACTTC
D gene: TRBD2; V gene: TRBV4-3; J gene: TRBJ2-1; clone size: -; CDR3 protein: CASSQDRLAGRYNEQFF; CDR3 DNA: TGCGCCAGCAGCCAAGATAGGCTAGCGGGGAGGTACAATGAGCAGTTCTTC
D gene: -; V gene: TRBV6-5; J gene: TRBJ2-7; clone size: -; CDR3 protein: CASTLGGEQYF; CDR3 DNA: TGTGCCAGCACCCTAGGGGGCGAGCAGTACTTC
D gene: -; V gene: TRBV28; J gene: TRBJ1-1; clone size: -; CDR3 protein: CASSLVNTRSGGAFF; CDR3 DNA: TGTGCCAGCAGTTTAGTGAACACTCGTTCCGGGGGAGCTTTCTTT
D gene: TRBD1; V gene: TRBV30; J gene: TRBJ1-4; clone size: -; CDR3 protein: CAWIEGRGQSEKLFF; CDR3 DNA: TGTGCCTGGATCGAAGGAAGGGGACAGAGTGAAAAACTGTTTTTT
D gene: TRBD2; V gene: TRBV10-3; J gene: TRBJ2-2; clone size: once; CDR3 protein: CAISEQGGDTGELFF; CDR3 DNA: TGTGCCATCAGTGAGCAGGGAGGGGACACCGGGGAGCTGTTTTTT
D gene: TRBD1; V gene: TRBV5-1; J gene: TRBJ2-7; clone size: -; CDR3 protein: CASSLGQGFSYEQYF; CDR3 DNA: TGCGCCAGCAGCCTGGGACAGGGTTTCTCCTACGAGCAGTACTTC
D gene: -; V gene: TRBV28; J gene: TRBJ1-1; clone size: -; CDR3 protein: CASSVGGNTEAFF; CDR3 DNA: TGTGCCAGCAGCGTCGGGGGGAACACTGAAGCTTTCTTT
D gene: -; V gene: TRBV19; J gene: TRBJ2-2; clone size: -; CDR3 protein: CASSLPFPAGELFF; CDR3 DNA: TGTGCCAGTTCCCTTCCCTTCCCCGCCGGGGAGCTGTTTTTT
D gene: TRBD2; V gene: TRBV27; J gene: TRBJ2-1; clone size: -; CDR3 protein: CASSLVAGTSLYEQFF; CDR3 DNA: TGTGCCAGCAGTTTAGTGGCGGGGACTAGCCTTTATGAGCAGTTCTTC